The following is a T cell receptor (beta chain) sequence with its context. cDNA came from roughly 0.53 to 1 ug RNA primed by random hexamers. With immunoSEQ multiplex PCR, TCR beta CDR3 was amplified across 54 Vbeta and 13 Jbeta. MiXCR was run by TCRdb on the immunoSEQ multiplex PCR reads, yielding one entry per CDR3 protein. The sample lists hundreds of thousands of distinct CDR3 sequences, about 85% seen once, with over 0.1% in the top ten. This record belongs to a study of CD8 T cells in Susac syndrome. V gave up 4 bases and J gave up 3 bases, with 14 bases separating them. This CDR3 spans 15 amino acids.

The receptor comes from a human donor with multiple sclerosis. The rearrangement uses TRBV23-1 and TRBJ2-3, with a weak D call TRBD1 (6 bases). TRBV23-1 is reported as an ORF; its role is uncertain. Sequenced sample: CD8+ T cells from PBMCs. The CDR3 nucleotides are TGCGCCAGCAGTCCATACTCGGACAGTACAGATACGCAGTATTTT. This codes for CASSPYSDSTDTQYF.